This is a list of T cell receptor beta chains from one sample in a study of blood T cells in healthy people across ages. TCRdb re-derived calls from the 5' RACE reads in MiXCR, one entry per CDR3 protein. The sample contains over 950,000 distinct CDR3 sequences, 30% to 40% of which appear only once. Sequencing was done on a sample of blood. These receptor sequences come from a man aged 18 to 29 in good health. Each CDR3 is given without its conserved first and last residue.

V gene: TRBV2; J gene: TRBJ1-1; CDR3 length: 11; CDR3 protein: ASRDRDYTEAF
V gene: TRBV2; J gene: TRBJ1-2; CDR3 length: 12; CDR3 protein: ASSNRQGTYGYT
V gene: TRBV29-1; J gene: TRBJ1-1; CDR3 length: 8; CDR3 protein: SVQNTEAF
V gene: TRBV20-1; J gene: TRBJ2-1; CDR3 length: 10; CDR3 protein: SARTLAAEQF
V gene: TRBV18; J gene: TRBJ2-1; CDR3 length: 13; CDR3 protein: ASSPLGGDYNEQF
V gene: TRBV5-1; J gene: TRBJ1-1; CDR3 length: 13; CDR3 protein: ASSLGRYMNTEAF
V gene: TRBV18; J gene: TRBJ1-1; CDR3 length: 13; CDR3 protein: ASSPLEIRGTEAF
V gene: TRBV9; J gene: TRBJ2-3; CDR3 length: 13; CDR3 protein: ASSAVSGSTDTQY
V gene: TRBV12-3/TRBV12-4; J gene: TRBJ1-1; CDR3 length: 11; CDR3 protein: ASRPTMGTEAF
V gene: TRBV3-1; J gene: TRBJ2-7; CDR3 length: 14; CDR3 protein: ASSRGLGSGLVEQY